This T cell receptor beta chain was captured by sequencing in a study of PD-L1 blockade in urothelial cancer. Sequencing used immunoSEQ multiplex PCR; TCRdb keeps in-frame clones, though not all of them. The sample gives tens of thousands of clones, around 87% of which show up once; around 1.7% is in the top ten. This CDR3 spans 13 amino acids. Trimming removed 5 bases from V and 1 base from J, with 9 bases in between. Germline CDR1 and CDR2: SGHAT and FQNNGV. Time point in this sample: pretreatment peripheral blood. The material was PBMCs, obtained around atezolizumab (anti-PD-L1) treatment. The clonotype was recovered from a man in his fifties or sixties with urothelial cancer. The chain is built from TRBV11-2 and TRBJ2-7; D remains ambiguous. CDR3 loop: CASSPISSYEQYF. DNA of the CDR3: TGTGCCAGCAGCCCTATAAGTTCCTACGAGCAGTACTTC. Full variable domain (outside the CDR3, taken from reference TRBV11-2 and TRBJ2-7): EAGVAQSPRYKIIEKRQSVAFWCNPISGHATLYWYQQILGQGPKLLIQFQNNGVVDDSQLPKDRFSAERLKGVDSTLKIQPAKLEDSAVYLCASSPISSYEQYFGPGTRLTVT.